This T cell receptor (beta chain) is from a study of cytomegalovirus exposure and HLA in healthy donors (dated by TCRdb to 2015 to 2018). Looking at the study overall: A later analysis indicated that the 120 validation repertoires were generated on the platform also employed for the roughly 730 repertoires of the first cohort. The aim of the study was to test whether cataloging public T cell receptors could identify signatures of past pathogen exposure. Along with the approximately 700-subject first cohort, a separate validation cohort of over a hundred different subjects was used. To predict cytomegalovirus infection status, the study brought together high-throughput TCR immunosequencing, statistical association of individual TCRs with disease status, and machine learning.

The donors were included in the validation cohort of roughly 120 subjects, a group kept apart from the roughly 730-subject first cohort. V was cut back by 6 bases and J by 7 bases, leaving a gap of 22 bases between them. The germline V gene yields SNHLY for CDR1 and FYNNEI for CDR2. The CDR3 measures 15 amino acids from cysteine to phenylalanine. The DNA shown is the 45-base CDR3, in frame from base 1. Libraries came from the immunoSEQ multiplex PCR assay. As for the original processing: A statistical classification framework was built for diagnosing cytomegalovirus status from the catalog of TCR beta chain sequences. TCRdb retrieved this table from immuneACCESS and kept in-frame rearrangements only. Not all clones are present; in checked studies, unresolved V genes account for under half, and no reason is known for the remainder. V and J calls and clone size come straight from that table; D and trimming were deduced from the DNA. The sample table lists over 110,000 clones, approximately 86% of them with a count of one. Just under 9% of the sample goes to the ten largest clones.

The paper's findings and limits, for the study overall: The classifier was reported to diagnose cytomegalovirus status with high specificity and sensitivity in both the original and validation cohorts. In a later analysis, TCRs clustered in the first cohort were found to also tend to co-occur in the 120 or so validation repertoires, with approximately 95% of cluster scores above 0. While some public TCRs were present in many individuals, most TCR sequences turned up only very rarely across donors. In vitro tests confirmed that a few of the cytomegalovirus-associated TCR beta chains recognize cytomegalovirus antigens. The study gave a list of some 150 TCR beta chains associated with cytomegalovirus. The authors suggested that the approach could potentially be generalized to other disease states and immunological phenotypes. The validation cohort had no HLA typing available for a later analysis, so co-occurrence within that cohort was assessed over all 120 or so repertoires.

Concerning this clone itself: What antigen it recognizes has not been identified. Base qualities are not recorded, but no much larger clone differs from it by a single base.

The sample was PBMCs. The source is a man younger than 35 in good health and CMV-seropositive. The rearranged segments are TRBV2 and TRBJ2-7; the D region possibly corresponds to TRBD1 (5 bases align). At the DNA level, the sequence is TGTGCCAGCAGACCGACCTTAGGGGAAGCACGAGAGCAGTACTTC. Translated, it gives CASRPTLGEAREQYF.